Below, one T cell receptor beta chain is given with its context. The antigen this receptor binds is unknown. A clone one base away is much larger, so this may be a read error. Without the conserved terminal phenylalanine or tryptophan, this CDR3 likely stems from a read error. Patients with ophthalmopathy had moderately to severely active disease, with a Clinical Activity Score of 3 or more, a NOSPECS grade of 4 or more, and a disease duration of less than 3 months. Patients were excluded if they had other autoimmune diseases, uncontrolled infections, pregnancy or lactation. Diagnosis relied on clinical symptoms, serum thyroxine, TRAb, thyroid ultrasound and orbital computed tomography. Ficoll-Paque density gradient centrifugation was used to isolate PBMCs from 10 ml of fresh peripheral blood. Total RNA was extracted using Trizol reagent, and RNA quality was checked on an Agilent 2100 Bioanalyzer.

For repertoire sequencing, the TCR beta CDR3 regions were amplified from RNA transcripts. A first-round RT-PCR used HTBI primers with the Qiagen OneStep RT-PCR kit, followed by a second-round multiplex PCR, size selection and purification. Sequencing of the libraries was carried out on an Illumina HiSeq2000 in paired-end mode with 100 bp reads. In the authors' own workflow: SOAPnuke was used for read processing, and reads with adapters, uncalled bases, a mean Phred below 15, or no exact constant-primer or identifier match were discarded. High-quality paired reads were merged with COPE v1.2.5. Each unique nucleotide sequence was treated as a clonotype, and MiTCR v1.1 was used to align the clonotypes to the IMGT TRB V, D and J references. The analysis was limited to V-J combinations with a frequency above 0.0001, which together covered over 99% of the repertoires. For each V-J combination, a TCR clonal expansion and chaos score was defined as F50 clonal expansion divided by the chaos observed in the TCRdist matrix. Welch's t-statistics and random forest were used to reduce features to 13 V-J combinations, which were fed into a naive Bayes classifier. The Morisita-Horn index was used to measure how similar the thyroid and blood repertoires were. In-frame beta chains were kept once TCRdb had trimmed the public reads at Q25 with fastp and called clones with MiXCR. Here each entry gathers all rows of one CDR3 protein and keeps the most common genes and DNA. TCRdb, not the authors, supplied the V and J calls. The sample table shows 650,000 to 900,000 distinct CDR3 sequences, and 40% are seen once. The top ten clones comprise 40% to 45% of the sample.

This sample is part of a study of Graves' ophthalmopathy and Graves' hyperthyroidism (dated by TCRdb to the late 2010s). Some background on the complete study: Peripheral blood samples were taken at the time of initial diagnosis, before any treatment was given. TCR beta repertoire signatures were used to distinguish Graves' ophthalmopathy from Graves' hyperthyroidism and to predict progression to ophthalmopathy. In total, 135 blood samples were TCR-sequenced: approximately 42 ophthalmopathy, approximately 80 hyperthyroidism and around 17 hyperthyroidism-to-ophthalmopathy patients. To explore V-J signatures distinguishing ophthalmopathy from hyperthyroidism, a discovery set of around 97 patients (roughly 42 ophthalmopathy, 55 to 60 stable hyperthyroidism) was enrolled. An independent validation cohort comprised 18 hyperthyroidism patients and 15 to 17 patients who later progressed from hyperthyroidism to ophthalmopathy. In roughly 6 hyperthyroidism patients, T-cell repertoires of thyroid tissue and blood were compared. Once sampling was done, hyperthyroidism patients were given methimazole at a starting dose of 30 mg daily, while ophthalmopathy patients were given high-dose intravenous methylprednisolone.

The CDR3 length equals 13 residues, ends included. The DNA shown is the 39-base CDR3, in frame from base 1. The germline ends are 8 bases apart after V is trimmed by 3 bases and J by 3 bases. CDR1 SQVTM and CDR2 ANQGSEA were looked up in the germline V gene. What the work shows at the level of the full study, not this receptor alone: The 13-signature model separated ophthalmopathy from stable hyperthyroidism with roughly 89% sensitivity and 81% to 82% specificity in cross-validation, and 80%/75% in the test set. No statistical method was used to predetermine the sample size, and group allocation was not hidden from the investigators. In validation, the model predicted ophthalmopathy progression with about 71% sensitivity and around 72% specificity; fewer than 15 predicted patients were CT-confirmed with GO in a median of around 6.5 months. Among expanded thyroid clonotypes with frequency above 0.001, most also showed up in blood, which suggests that blood repertoires may reflect the thyroid immune response.

This chain is built from TRBV29-1 and TRBJ2-2; no D gene can be assigned with confidence. The source material was peripheral blood. The sequence derives from an adult man with Graves' ophthalmopathy. The CDR3 reads as follows: CSVEGSYTGELFL. The DNA sequence is as follows: TGCAGCGTTGAGGGATCATACACCGGGGAGCTGTTTCTT.